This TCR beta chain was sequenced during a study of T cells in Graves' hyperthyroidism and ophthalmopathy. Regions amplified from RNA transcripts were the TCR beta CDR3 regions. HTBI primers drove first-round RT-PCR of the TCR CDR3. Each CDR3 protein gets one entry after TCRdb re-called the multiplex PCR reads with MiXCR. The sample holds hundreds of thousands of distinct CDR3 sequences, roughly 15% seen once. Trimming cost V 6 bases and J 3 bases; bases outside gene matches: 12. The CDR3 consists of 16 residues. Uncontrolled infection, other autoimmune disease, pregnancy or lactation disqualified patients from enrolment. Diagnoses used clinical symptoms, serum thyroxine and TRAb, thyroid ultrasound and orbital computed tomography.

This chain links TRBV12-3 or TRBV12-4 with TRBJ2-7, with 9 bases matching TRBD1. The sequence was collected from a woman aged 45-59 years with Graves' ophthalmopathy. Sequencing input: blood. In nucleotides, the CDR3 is TGTGCCAGCAGCCACGGGACAGGGTTCCAGCGCTACGAGCAGTACTTC. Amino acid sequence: CASSHGTGFQRYEQYF.